The 28 T cell receptor beta chains in this list originate from one sample, sequenced in a study of blood T cell repertoires in COVID-19. This table comes from immunoSEQ multiplex PCR, and its TCRdb copy is limited to in-frame clones, with some not included. The sample lists roughly 230,000 clones, approximately 86% occurring once. Sequencing was performed on peripheral blood. These receptors all come from a woman older than 75 with acute or convalescent COVID-19.

The genes are TRBV24-1 and TRBJ1-5; D unclear. Germline V CDR1 and CDR2: KGHDR, SFDVKD. The V and J ends lost 2 bases and 4 bases respectively, with 17 bases between them. CDR3 size: 17 residues. The DNA for the CDR3 is TGTGCCACCAGTGATTCGGGTCCCACTGGTTGGAATCAGCCCCAGCATTTT. It translates to CATSDSGPTGWNQPQHF.

The V call is TRBV21-1, the J call TRBJ1-4; the table's D call, TRBD1, was not checked against the DNA. TRBV21-1 is a recognized pseudogene. The CDR3 is 17 amino acids. For the CDR3, the DNA is TGTGCCAGCAGCAAAGCCCCGGGACAGGTAGTGAATGAAAAACTGTTTTTT. This encodes CASSKAPGQVVNEKLFF.

V usage is TRBV6-5 and J usage is TRBJ1-3, with 7 bases lining up with TRBD1. Germline V gene data show CDR1 as MNHEY and CDR2 as SVGAGI. The CDR3 is 14 residues long. Germline trimming cut 2 bases from V and 5 bases from J; bases unmatched to any gene: 3. The CDR3 nucleotides read TGTGCCAGCAGTTACGGGGACAGCCGAAACACCATATATTTT. Translated, it gives CASSYGDSRNTIYF.

The chain couples TRBV7-2 to TRBJ2-5, with 7 nucleotides matching TRBD2. The CDR3 has 14 residues. The J segment lost 5 bases and the V segment lost 5 bases, leaving 8 bases of the junction unmatched. CDR1 is SGHTA and CDR2 is FQGNSA in the germline V gene. CDR3 in amino acids: CASSPGRGRETQYF. The CDR3 DNA reads TGTGCCAGCAGCCCAGGGAGGGGTAGGGAGACCCAGTACTTC.

The V and J genes are TRBV25-1 and TRBJ1-2; the D gene is possibly TRBD1 (6 bases). CDR1 and CDR2 from the germline V gene are MGHDK and SYGVNS. This CDR3 contains 13 residues. V was shortened by 5 bases and J by 4 bases, with 11 bases between the two germline ends. In nucleotides, the CDR3 is TGTGCCAGCAGTAATACAGGGTTCTATGGCTACACCTTC. It encodes CASSNTGFYGYTF.

The chain recombines TRBV11-2 with TRBJ1-1, with a weak D call TRBD1 (5 bases). The CDR3 length is 13 residues. In germline, CDR1 is SGHAT, CDR2 FQNNGV. Trimming removed 8 bases from V and 0 bases from J, with 10 bases in between. The CDR3 sequence is CASDTGMNTEAFF. CDR3 in DNA: TGTGCCAGCGACACAGGAATGAACACTGAAGCTTTCTTT.

Only a few counts were recorded for this clone. V gene TRBV18 combines with J gene TRBJ1-1; 7 bases align to TRBD1. Germline assignment: CDR1 KGHSH and CDR2 LQKENI. The CDR3 runs to 13 residues. J was trimmed by 8 bases and V by 3 bases; bases with no gene match: 6. The CDR3 here is CASSPRTGQEAFF. The CDR3 DNA reads TGTGCCAGCTCACCTCGGACAGGCCAGGAAGCTTTCTTT.

The rearrangement uses TRBV11-2 and TRBJ2-2; 12 nucleotides align to TRBD2. J gave up 6 bases and V 0 bases, and 8 bases lay outside the gene matches. Germline-derived CDR1 and CDR2 are SGHAT and FQNNGV. CDR3 length: 18 amino acids. This CDR3 reads CASSLDRLAGVSAGELFF. The CDR3 region has the DNA TGTGCCAGCAGCTTAGATAGACTAGCGGGGGTTTCTGCCGGGGAGCTGTTTTTT.

This clone has a handful of counts. This chain connects TRBV24-1 to TRBJ1-5; D is undetermined. The germline V and J ends were trimmed by 3 bases and 0 bases, with 5 bases remaining between them. CDR3 size: 14 residues. From germline, CDR1 is KGHDR and CDR2 SFDVKD. CDR3 DNA: TGTGCCACCAGTGATCAACTTAGCAATCAGCCCCAGCATTTT. It encodes CATSDQLSNQPQHF.

The chain combines TRBV7-6 with TRBJ2-3, with 9 nucleotides matching TRBD2. The CDR3 sequence is 16 residues long. The germline V gene has CDR1 SGHVS and CDR2 FNYEAQ. V dropped 5 bases and J dropped 0; count of bases not matched to a gene: 6. In nucleotides, the CDR3 is TGTGCCAGCAGCCCGCGGACTAGCGCTAGCACAGATACGCAGTATTTT. Protein product: CASSPRTSASTDTQYF.

This clone was picked up a small number of times. This sample also contains other DNA sequences that code for the same CDR3. The chain employs TRBV19 and TRBJ1-1, with 8 bases fitting TRBD1. CDR3 length: 13 residues. The V and J ends lost 4 bases and 3 bases, in that order; junction bases with no gene match: 1. CDR1 is LNHDA, CDR2 SQIVND, per germline (reference sequence). The CDR3 DNA follows: TGTGCCAGTAGTACGACAGGGGACACTGAAGCTTTCTTT. This encodes CASSTTGDTEAFF.

The rearrangement links TRBV5-1 to TRBJ2-5; 10 nucleotides align to TRBD1. The junction had 9 bases not matched to a gene; V was cut back by 3 bases and J by 4 bases. CDR3 length equals 16 residues. Germline loops: CDR1 SGHRS, CDR2 YFSETQ. In nucleotides, the CDR3 is TGCGCCAGCAGCTCGGGGACTCGGGACAGGGGAGAGACCCAGTACTTC. Translation: CASSSGTRDRGETQYF.

The chain combines TRBV2 with TRBJ2-3, with D perhaps matching TRBD2 (7 bases). CDR3 length: 16 amino acids. V was cut by 7 bases and J by 2 bases, with 19 bases left in between. Germline V gene lookup returns CDR1 SNHLY and CDR2 FYNNEI. CDR3 residues: CASTPLGAGVTDTQYF. Written as DNA, the CDR3 is TGTGCCAGCACCCCCCTGGGGGCGGGAGTCACAGATACGCAGTATTTT.

This rearrangement joins TRBV29-1 to TRBJ1-1; weak D call: TRBD1 (5 bases). CDR3 length: 13 amino acids. CDR1 SQVTM and CDR2 ANQGSEA come from the germline V gene. V was cut by 4 bases and J by 0 bases, with 9 bases left in between. The CDR3 is CSVVLQVNTEAFF. The CDR3 DNA sequence: TGCAGCGTTGTCTTACAGGTGAACACTGAAGCTTTCTTT.

The V call is TRBV4-1, the J call TRBJ2-7; 9 bases line up with TRBD1. This CDR3 contains 15 residues. CDR1 and CDR2 from the germline V gene are MGHRA and YSYEKL. V shed 2 bases, J shed 3 bases, and the junction held 5 bases outside the gene matches. CDR3 residues: CASSQSRQGDYEQYF. Here the CDR3 DNA reads TGCGCCAGCAGCCAATCGAGACAGGGGGACTACGAGCAGTACTTC.

The chain carries TRBV5-1 and TRBJ2-7; tentative D call: TRBD2 (5 bases). Germline CDR1 reads SGHRS; CDR2 reads YFSETQ. V lost 5 bases and J lost 6, with 9 bases in between. This CDR3 comprises 11 residues. CDR3 in DNA: TGCGCCAGCAGGGGAGAGACCGAGCAGTACTTC. Encoded protein: CASRGETEQYF.

This chain links TRBV28 with TRBJ1-4; D call uncertain. Between the trimmed V and J ends, which lost 5 bases and 0 bases, there was a span of 13 bases. The CDR3 has 16 residues. Germline-derived CDR1 and CDR2 are MDHEN and SYDVKM. In DNA, the CDR3 is TGTGCCAGCAGTCCCCCCAACGGTGCAACTAATGAAAAACTGTTTTTT. The encoded protein is CASSPPNGATNEKLFF.

This chain connects TRBV25-1 to TRBJ1-1, with 9 bases matching TRBD1. Germline loops: CDR1 MGHDK, CDR2 SYGVNS. This CDR3 comprises 15 residues. After removal of 6 bases from V and 0 bases from J, the junction contained 5 bases not matched to a gene. The CDR3 DNA follows: TGTGCCAGCAGAGGGACAGGGTTTCTGAACACTGAAGCTTTCTTT. It translates to CASRGTGFLNTEAFF.

This clone was seen only a few times. The V and J genes are TRBV4-2 and TRBJ2-3; 7 bases are a match to TRBD1. The V gene end was trimmed by 0 bases and the J gene end by 5 bases; junction bases not matched to a gene: 5. This CDR3 spans 15 amino acids. The V gene's germline CDR1 is LGHNA and CDR2 YNFKEQ. CDR3 in amino acids: CASSQERGPLDTQYF. CDR3 DNA sequence: TGTGCCAGCAGCCAAGAAAGGGGGCCCTTAGATACGCAGTATTTT.

This chain joins TRBV13 and TRBJ1-4; D is perhaps TRBD1 (5 bases). The V gene's germline CDR1 is PRHDT and CDR2 FYEKMQ (reference sequence). This CDR3 spans 12 amino acids. V gave up 1 base and J gave up 8 bases, with 5 bases separating them. The CDR3 here is CASSLEGEKLFF. CDR3 sequence (DNA): TGTGCCAGCAGCTTAGAGGGGGAAAAACTGTTTTTT.

The J gene is TRBJ2-3, the V gene TRBV4-3, with no clear D. Trimming stripped 0 bases from V and 6 bases from J, with 13 bases between. CDR1 is LGHNA, CDR2 YSLEER, per germline. This CDR3 has 15 residues. The CDR3 region has the DNA TGCGCCAGCAGCCAAGAAAGGCGGATGACGGATACGCAGTATTTT. Amino acid sequence: CASSQERRMTDTQYF.

This clone was found a few times. The rearrangement uses TRBV4-2 and TRBJ1-2; TRBD1 matches at 10 bases. The CDR3 extends over 14 amino acids. CDR1 and CDR2 (germline): LGHNA, YNFKEQ. Trimming took 4 bases from V and 2 from J; bases not matched to a gene: 1. The CDR3 nucleotides are TGTGCCAGCAGCCCGGACAGGGGGAACTATGGCTACACCTTC. Protein: CASSPDRGNYGYTF.

The chain links TRBV2 to TRBJ1-1; D not resolved. The CDR3 consists of 13 residues. Germline V gene lookup returns CDR1 SNHLY and CDR2 FYNNEI. V was cut by 5 bases and J by 0 bases, with 7 bases left in between. As DNA, the CDR3 is TGTGCCAGCAGTTTGAGCCTGAACACTGAAGCTTTCTTT. Its translation is CASSLSLNTEAFF.

The chain employs TRBV11-3 and TRBJ2-2, with D possibly TRBD1 on 5 matching bases. Looked up from germline, CDR1 is SGHNT and CDR2 is YENEEA. This CDR3 is built from 12 residues. V was clipped by 6 bases and J by 6 bases, with 8 bases between them. DNA for the CDR3: TGTGCCAGCAGGAAGGGGTCCGGGGAGCTGTTTTTT. Translating it yields CASRKGSGELFF.

The gene calls are TRBV12-3 or TRBV12-4 and TRBJ1-5; perhaps TRBD1 as D (5 bases). The CDR3 totals 12 residues. V lost 4 bases and J 11 bases, leaving 12 bases between the germline ends. CDR3 amino acids: CASSSRATAQHF. CDR3 DNA: TGTGCCAGCAGTTCTAGGGCGACAGCCCAGCATTTT.

This chain connects TRBV5-4 to TRBJ2-3; TRBD1 might be the D (6 bases). The germline CDR1 and CDR2 sequences are SGHNT and YYREEE (reference sequence). The CDR3 is 13 residues long. The CDR3 loop is CAGGWESTDTQYF. The CDR3 DNA follows: TGTGCTGGGGGCTGGGAGAGCACAGATACGCAGTATTTT.

DNA for the CDR3: TGTGCCAGCAGTTTCGGAGGTCGTTATGGCTACACCTTC. It is translated as CASSFGGRYGYTF. The chain uses TRBV27 and TRBJ1-2; no clear D gene. Germline-derived CDR1 and CDR2 are MNHEY and SMNVEV (reference sequence). V was pared by 3 bases and J by 5 bases, with 10 bases between. The CDR3 runs to 13 residues.

The J gene is TRBJ1-1, the V gene TRBV6-2 or TRBV6-3; 7 nucleotides align to TRBD1. The trim removed 0 bases at V and 11 bases at J, leaving 18 bases unmatched. CDR3 length: 17 amino acids. The V gene's germline CDR1 is MNHEY and CDR2 SVGEGT. The CDR3: CASSYSTARQGQRRAFF. CDR3 nucleotide sequence: TGTGCCAGCAGTTACTCCACCGCCCGACAGGGTCAGAGGAGGGCTTTCTTT.